The 5 T cell receptor beta chains given below trace back to one sample, sequenced in a study of OX40 agonist ivuxolimab in advanced cancers. Profiling relied on immunoSEQ multiplex PCR, and the TCRdb table lists in-frame clones only, not all of them. The data hold some 45,000 clones, with around 85% observed a single time. Material: CD4+ or CD8+ T cells sorted from blood, obtained in a trial of the OX40 agonist ivuxolimab. The receptors shown here come from an adult with an advanced solid tumor such as melanoma, head and neck, liver or kidney cancer.

This rearrangement joins TRBV4-1 to TRBJ2-7, with D maybe TRBD2 (5 bases). The CDR3 has 15 amino acids. V shed 3 bases and J shed 0 bases, with 12 bases lying between them. Germline lookup yields CDR1 MGHRA and CDR2 YSYEKL. As DNA, the CDR3 is TGCGCCAGCAGCCATATAACCGGGGTCTCCTACGAGCAGTACTTC. Protein: CASSHITGVSYEQYF.

V and J are TRBV7-8 and TRBJ2-7; D is unclear. The V gene lost 4 bases and the J gene lost 3 bases, with 4 bases spanning the gap. The CDR3 is 11 residues long. Germline V gene sequence: CDR1 SGHVS, CDR2 FQNEAQ. The CDR3 spells CASSSDYEQYF. CDR3 coding DNA: TGTGCCAGCAGCTCGGACTACGAGCAGTACTTC.

J is TRBJ1-2 and V is TRBV19; possible D gene TRBD1, 6 bases. The CDR3 loop spans 13 amino acids. With 4 bases removed from V and 3 bases from J, the gap between germline ends came to 9 bases. From germline, CDR1 is LNHDA and CDR2 SQIVND (reference sequence). CDR3: CASSTRQDYGYTF. The CDR3 DNA follows: TGTGCCAGTAGTACCCGACAGGACTATGGCTACACCTTC.

The V and J genes are TRBV7-6 and TRBJ2-3, with 11 positions matching TRBD2. The CDR3 contains 14 residues. Germline trimming cut 4 bases from V and 4 bases from J; bases unmatched to any gene: 1. CDR1 SGHVS and CDR2 FNYEAQ come from the germline V gene. In nucleotides, the CDR3 is TGTGCCAGCAGCTCGGGACTAGCGGCAGATACGCAGTATTTT. Translation: CASSSGLAADTQYF.

The V gene is TRBV5-1, the J gene TRBJ1-3, with TRBD1 as a possible D gene (5 bases). The CDR3 covers 16 residues. Trimming cost V 1 base and J 2 bases, with 13 bases left between them. Germline-derived CDR1 and CDR2 are SGHRS and YFSETQ. CDR3 residues: CASSLPLSGAGNTIYF. CDR3 DNA sequence: TGCGCCAGCAGCTTGCCCTTGTCGGGGGCTGGAAACACCATATATTTT.